This T cell receptor beta chain appears in the sequencing data of a study of T cells in Graves' hyperthyroidism and ophthalmopathy. This clonotype was found a few times. The source material, RNA transcripts, was used to amplify TCR beta CDR3 regions. The TCR CDR3 was amplified in a first-round RT-PCR using the HTBI primer set. Each CDR3 protein is one row after TCRdb ran MiXCR on the multiplex PCR reads. The sample carries about 480,000 distinct CDR3 sequences, approximately 15% recorded once. The CDR3 length is 13 residues. Trimming stripped 3 bases from V and 0 bases from J, with 7 bases between. CDR1 and CDR2 from the germline V gene are DFQATT and SNEGSKA (reference sequence).

This receptor was taken from a woman under 30 with Graves' hyperthyroidism. The sequenced material came from blood. This chain uses TRBV20-1 with TRBJ2-3; the D gene is possibly TRBD2 (5 bases). CDR3 region: CSARWTSTDTQYF. Written as DNA, the CDR3 is TGCAGTGCTAGGTGGACTAGCACAGATACGCAGTATTTT.